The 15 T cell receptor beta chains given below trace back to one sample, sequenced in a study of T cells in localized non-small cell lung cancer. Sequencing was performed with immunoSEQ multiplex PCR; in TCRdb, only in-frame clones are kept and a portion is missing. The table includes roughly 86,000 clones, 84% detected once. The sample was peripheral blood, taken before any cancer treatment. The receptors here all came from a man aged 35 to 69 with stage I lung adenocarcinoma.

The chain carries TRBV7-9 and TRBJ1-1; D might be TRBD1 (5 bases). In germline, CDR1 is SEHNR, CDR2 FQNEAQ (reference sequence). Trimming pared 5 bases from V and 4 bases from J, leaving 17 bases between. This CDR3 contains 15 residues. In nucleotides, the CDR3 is TGTGCCAGCAGCCTTCTCCCCCGGGGGGGCACTGAAGCTTTCTTT. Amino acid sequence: CASSLLPRGGTEAFF.

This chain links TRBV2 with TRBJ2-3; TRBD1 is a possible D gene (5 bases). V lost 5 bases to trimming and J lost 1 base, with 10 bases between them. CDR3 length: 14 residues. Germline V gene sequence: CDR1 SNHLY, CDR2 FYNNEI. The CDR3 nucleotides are TGTGCCAGCAGTCAAATGGGGCGCACAGATACGCAGTATTTT. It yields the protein CASSQMGRTDTQYF.

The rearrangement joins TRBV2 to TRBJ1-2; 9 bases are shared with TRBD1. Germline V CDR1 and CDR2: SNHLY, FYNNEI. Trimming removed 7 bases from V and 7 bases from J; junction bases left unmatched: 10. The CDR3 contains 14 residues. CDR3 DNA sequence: TGTGCCAGCAAGTGGAGGACAGGGGAGCGTGGCTACACCTTC. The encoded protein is CASKWRTGERGYTF.

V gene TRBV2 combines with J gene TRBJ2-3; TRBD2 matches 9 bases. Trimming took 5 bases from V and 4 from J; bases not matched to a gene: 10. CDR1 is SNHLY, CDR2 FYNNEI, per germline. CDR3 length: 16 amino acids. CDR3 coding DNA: TGTGCCAGCAGTCTCCTGCGGGGGGGTGGGGCAGATACGCAGTATTTT. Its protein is CASSLLRGGGADTQYF. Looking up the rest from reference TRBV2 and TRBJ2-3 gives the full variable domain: EPEVTQTPSHQVTQMGQEVILRCVPISNHLYFYWYRQILGQKVEFLVSFYNNEISEKSEIFDDQFSVERPDGSNFTLKIRSTKLEDSAMYFCASSLLRGGGADTQYFGPGTRLTVL.

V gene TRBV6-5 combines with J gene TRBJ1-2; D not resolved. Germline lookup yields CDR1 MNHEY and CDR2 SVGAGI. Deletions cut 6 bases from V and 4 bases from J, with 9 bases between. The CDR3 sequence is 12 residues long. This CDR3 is CASRTELYGYTF. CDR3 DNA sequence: TGTGCCAGCAGAACGGAGCTCTATGGCTACACCTTC.

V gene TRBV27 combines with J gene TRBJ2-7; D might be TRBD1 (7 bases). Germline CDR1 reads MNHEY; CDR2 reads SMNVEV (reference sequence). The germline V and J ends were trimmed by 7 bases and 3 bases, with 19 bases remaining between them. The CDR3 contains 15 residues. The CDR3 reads CASTPGGLAIYEQYF. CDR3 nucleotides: TGTGCCAGCACCCCAGGGGGTCTAGCGATCTACGAGCAGTACTTC.

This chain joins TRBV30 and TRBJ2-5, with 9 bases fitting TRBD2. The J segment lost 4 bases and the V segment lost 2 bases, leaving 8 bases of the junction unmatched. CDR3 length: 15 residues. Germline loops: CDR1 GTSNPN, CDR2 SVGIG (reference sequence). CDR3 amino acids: CAWSTGLARRETQYF. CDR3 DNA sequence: TGTGCCTGGAGTACGGGACTAGCCAGACGAGAGACCCAGTACTTC. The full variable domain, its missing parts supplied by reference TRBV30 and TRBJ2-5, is SQTIHQWPATLVQPVGSPLSLECTVEGTSNPNLYWYRQAAGRGLQLLFYSVGIGQISSEVPQNLSASRPQDRQFILSSKKLLLSDSGFYLCAWSTGLARRETQYFGPGTRLLVL.

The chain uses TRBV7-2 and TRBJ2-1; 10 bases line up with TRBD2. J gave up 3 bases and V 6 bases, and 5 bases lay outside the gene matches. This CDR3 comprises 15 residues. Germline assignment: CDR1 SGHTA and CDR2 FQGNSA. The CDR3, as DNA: TGTGCCAGCAGTCTTAGCGGGGGGAGCTACAATGAGCAGTTCTTC. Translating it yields CASSLSGGSYNEQFF.

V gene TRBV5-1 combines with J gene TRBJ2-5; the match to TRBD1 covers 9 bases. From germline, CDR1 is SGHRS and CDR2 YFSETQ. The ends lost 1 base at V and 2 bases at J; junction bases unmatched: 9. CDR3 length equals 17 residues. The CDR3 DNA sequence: TGCGCCAGCAGCTTGAGCGCGCCCGGGACAGGGCAAGAGACCCAGTACTTC. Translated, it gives CASSLSAPGTGQETQYF.

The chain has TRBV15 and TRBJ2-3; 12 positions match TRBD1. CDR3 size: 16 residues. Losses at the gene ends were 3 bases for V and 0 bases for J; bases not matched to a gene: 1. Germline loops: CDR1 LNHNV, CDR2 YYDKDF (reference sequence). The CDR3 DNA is TGTGCCACCAGCAGGGGACAGGGGGCAAGCACAGATACGCAGTATTTT. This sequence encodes CATSRGQGASTDTQYF.

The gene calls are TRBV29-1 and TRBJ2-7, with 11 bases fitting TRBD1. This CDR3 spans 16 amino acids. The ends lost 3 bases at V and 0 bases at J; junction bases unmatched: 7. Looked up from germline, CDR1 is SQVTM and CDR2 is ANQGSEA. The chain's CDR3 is CSVDPHGTGGSYEQYF. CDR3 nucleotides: TGCAGCGTTGATCCCCACGGGACAGGGGGCTCCTACGAGCAGTACTTC.

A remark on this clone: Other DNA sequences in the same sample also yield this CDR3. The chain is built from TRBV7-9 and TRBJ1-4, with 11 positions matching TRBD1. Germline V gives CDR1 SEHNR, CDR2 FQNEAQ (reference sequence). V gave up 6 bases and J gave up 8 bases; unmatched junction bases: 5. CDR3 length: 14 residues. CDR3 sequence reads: CASRGDRGKEKLFF. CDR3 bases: TGTGCCAGCAGGGGGGACAGGGGGAAGGAAAAACTGTTTTTT.

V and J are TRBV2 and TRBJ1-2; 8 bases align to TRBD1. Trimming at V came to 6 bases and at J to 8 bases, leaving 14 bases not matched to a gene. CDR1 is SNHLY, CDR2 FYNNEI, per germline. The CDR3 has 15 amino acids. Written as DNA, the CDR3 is TGTGCCAGCAGACCGGACAGGGCGGTTGATCCGGGCTACACCTTC. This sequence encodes CASRPDRAVDPGYTF. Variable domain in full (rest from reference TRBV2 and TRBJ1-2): EPEVTQTPSHQVTQMGQEVILRCVPISNHLYFYWYRQILGQKVEFLVSFYNNEISEKSEIFDDQFSVERPDGSNFTLKIRSTKLEDSAMYFCASRPDRAVDPGYTFGSGTRLTVV.

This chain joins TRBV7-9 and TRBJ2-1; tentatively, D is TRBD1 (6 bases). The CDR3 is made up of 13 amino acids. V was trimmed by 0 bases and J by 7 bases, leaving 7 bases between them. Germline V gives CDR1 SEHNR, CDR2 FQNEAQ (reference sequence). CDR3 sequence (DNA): TGTGCCAGCAGCTTAGCCCAGGGGAATGAGCAGTTCTTC. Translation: CASSLAQGNEQFF.

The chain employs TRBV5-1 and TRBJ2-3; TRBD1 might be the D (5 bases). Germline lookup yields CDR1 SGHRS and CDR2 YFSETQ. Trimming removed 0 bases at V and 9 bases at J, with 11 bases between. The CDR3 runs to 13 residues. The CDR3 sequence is CASSLEAGNTQYF. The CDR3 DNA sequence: TGCGCCAGCAGCTTGGAGGCAGGGAACACGCAGTATTTT.